This TCR beta chain was documented in a study of breast tumors, draining lymph nodes, adjacent tissues (dated by TCRdb to the mid-2010s). With respect to the entire study: The study compared TCR beta repertoires across tumor, adjacent nontumor tissue and axillary lymph nodes from breast cancer patients. The study aimed to assess the relationships and possible T-cell exchange between tumor, surrounding tissue and draining lymph node repertoires in human breast cancer. Results the study describes overall, beyond this receptor: Tumor and nontumor tissue repertoires were significantly more similar in luminal-like than in basal-like breast cancer. The data were judged consistent with most tumor T cells deriving from the lymph node and then expanding within tumor tissue. Tumor T-cell repertoires showed less diversity than lymph node repertoires and more diversity than nontumor tissue repertoires, and tumor T-cell repertoires showed preferential V and J gene usage. The conclusion that tumor T cells originate in lymph nodes was presented as consistent with a hypothesis rather than as directly demonstrated.

The CDR3 runs 20 amino acids, cysteine and phenylalanine included. This entry keeps only the CDR3 DNA: 60 bases, framed from base 1. Relative to germline, V is missing 5 bases and J is missing 0 bases, with 10 bases of the junction outside any gene match. The germline V gene encodes CDR1 MNHEY and CDR2 SVGEGT. There are a few counts of this clonotype. Its antigen has not been determined. It has no much larger one-base neighbor in the sample; base qualities were not kept. Sequencing was performed on an Illumina HiSeq 2000. Multiplex PCR amplification was used to build the TCR beta chain libraries. High-throughput sequencing was used to analyze the amplified TCR beta chain products. TCRdb passed the public sequencing reads through fastp at Q25 and MiXCR, retaining productive beta sequences. Here each entry gathers all rows of one CDR3 protein and keeps the most common genes and DNA. The sample table contains approximately 60,000 distinct CDR3 sequences; only one count was recorded for around 52% of them. Approximately 18% of the sample belongs to the ten largest clones.

The clonotype was recovered from a female donor with breast cancer. Some clones in this sample may be carry-over from other donors' samples. This receptor chain uses TRBV6-2 or TRBV6-3 and TRBJ2-6, with 13 bases in between that match TRBD2. Input material: breast tumor tissue. The nucleotide sequence reads TGTGCCAGCAGTCGCCCCGGGACTAGCGGGGTAAGCTCTGGGGCCAACGTCCTGACTTTC. Its protein reads: CASSRPGTSGVSSGANVLTF.